These T cell receptor beta chains were read from a single sample in a study of post-analysis software for immune sequencing data. TCRdb ran MiXCR on the PCR reads and lists one entry per CDR3 protein. The table includes hundreds of thousands of distinct CDR3 sequences, 30% detected once. Sequencing was performed on blood. The receptors were gathered from a girl aged 5-17 years with multiple sclerosis. CDR3s include the opening cysteine and the closing phenylalanine or tryptophan. D genes are given only for firm matches. A clone size is listed for some rows: how often the clone was seen (once, few, many), or a class if it is expanded.

clone_size	v_call	d_call	j_call	cdr3_nt	cdr3_aa
NA	TRBV6-2/TRBV6-3	NA	TRBJ1-5	TGTGCCAGCAATCGAGGGGGGTATAATGGCAATCAGCCCCAGCATTTT	CASNRGGYNGNQPQHF
few	TRBV20-1	NA	TRBJ1-1	TGCAGAATGAATCTCAGGGGAATGAACACTGAAGCTTTCTTT	CRMNLRGMNTEAFF
NA	TRBV20-1	NA	TRBJ2-3	TGCAGTGCCGTACGGGGAGGTACGCAGTATTTT	CSAVRGGTQYF
NA	TRBV6-2/TRBV6-3	NA	TRBJ2-7	TGTGCCAGCAGTTACATAGGAACACAGATCTCCTACGAGCAGTACTTC	CASSYIGTQISYEQYF
NA	TRBV7-9	NA	TRBJ2-1	TGTGCCAGCAGCCAAGGCGGGTTCCGTCTCAATGAGCAGTTCTTC	CASSQGGFRLNEQFF
NA	TRBV3-1	TRBD2	TRBJ2-5	TGTGCCAGCAGCCAAGGAACGACTAGCCCCCGGGAGACCCAGTACTTC	CASSQGTTSPRETQYF
NA	TRBV7-8	NA	TRBJ2-5	TGTGCCAGCGGCTACCGCCGGGACCGCTCCCAAGAGACCCAGTACTTC	CASGYRRDRSQETQYF
NA	TRBV6-5	NA	TRBJ1-5	TGTGCCAGCAGCACAGGGATAATCCAGCCCCAGCATTTT	CASSTGIIQPQHF
NA	TRBV5-1	NA	TRBJ2-5	TGCGCCAGCAGCTACGGGGACACGAGTCAAGAGACCCAGTACTTC	CASSYGDTSQETQYF
NA	TRBV19	TRBD2	TRBJ2-3	TGTGCCAGTAGTATCCCGGGACTAGCGGGAGGTGACTTCACAGATACGCAGTATTTT	CASSIPGLAGGDFTDTQYF
few	TRBV29-1	NA	TRBJ1-2	TGCAGCGTTGCTGTGTGGGGGGAGGCCTATGGCTACACCTTC	CSVAVWGEAYGYTF
NA	TRBV9	NA	TRBJ2-7	TGTGCCAGCAGCAAGTCACAGGTAGCCTACGAGCAGTACTTC	CASSKSQVAYEQYF
NA	TRBV2	TRBD1	TRBJ2-5	TGTGCCAGCAGCGGGTCAGGGGGTCTCGAGACCCAGTACTTC	CASSGSGGLETQYF
few	TRBV4-1	TRBD1	TRBJ1-1	TGCGCCAGCAGCCAAGACGGACAGGGGAACACTGAAGCTTTCTTT	CASSQDGQGNTEAFF
NA	TRBV10-2	TRBD1	TRBJ2-1	TGCGCCAGCAGTGAAAAGGGGGCGACCTACAATGTGCAGTTCTTC	CASSEKGATYNVQFF
NA	TRBV12-3/TRBV12-4	TRBD1	TRBJ1-6	TGTGCCAGCAGTTCCACAGGGGGCCGGTCACCCCTCCACTTT	CASSSTGGRSPLHF
NA	TRBV9	TRBD1	TRBJ1-2	TGTGCCAGCAGCGATAGACAGGGATCTAACTATGGCCACACCTTC	CASSDRQGSNYGHTF
NA	TRBV6-2/TRBV6-3	NA	TRBJ2-1	TGTGCCAGCAGTTACGGCGGGACCTACAATGAGCAGTTCTTC	CASSYGGTYNEQFF
NA	TRBV6-2/TRBV6-3	NA	TRBJ1-5	TGTGCCAGCAGTCAAAACAGGGTCCGCAATCAGCCCCAGCATTTT	CASSQNRVRNQPQHF
few	TRBV5-6	TRBD2	TRBJ2-3	TGTGCCAGCAGCTATTTGGGAGGGGAGGATACGCAGTATTTT	CASSYLGGEDTQYF
NA	TRBV19	TRBD1	TRBJ2-4	TGTGCCAGCAGTCCCGGACAGGGATTGCCTCAGTACTTC	CASSPGQGLPQYF
NA	TRBV7-9	NA	TRBJ2-2	TGTGCCAGCTACCCCGGGGAGCTGTTTTTT	CASYPGELFF
NA	TRBV7-8	NA	TRBJ2-7	TGTGCCAGCTGGGGACTCGACTACGAGCAGTACTTC	CASWGLDYEQYF
few	TRBV5-6	NA	TRBJ1-2	TGTGCCAGCAGCTTGGCCGGGGTCTATGGCTACACCTTC	CASSLAGVYGYTF
many	TRBV11-1	NA	TRBJ2-3	TGTGCCAGCAGCTTCCAAACAGATACGCAGTATTTT	CASSFQTDTQYF
few	TRBV4-1	TRBD2	TRBJ2-1	TGCGCCAGCAGCCACACTAGCGGCTACTACAATGAGCAGTTCTTC	CASSHTSGYYNEQFF
NA	TRBV6-1	NA	TRBJ1-4	TGTGCCAGCAGTCGAACCCGGGGGCGGGGTGAAAAACTGTTTTTT	CASSRTRGRGEKLFF
few	TRBV7-2	NA	TRBJ2-7	TGTGCCAGCAGCCCCAGCCGCGGCCACTACGAGCAGTACTTC	CASSPSRGHYEQYF
NA	TRBV3-1	TRBD2	TRBJ2-7	TGTGCCAGCGGCCAGCCCGGGAGAGCGGGAGCCGAGCAGTACTTC	CASGQPGRAGAEQYF
few	TRBV12-3/TRBV12-4	TRBD2	TRBJ2-1	TGTGCCAGCAGCCCTCGCGGGAGACCCGGCAATGAGCAGTTCTTC	CASSPRGRPGNEQFF
NA	TRBV28	TRBD1	TRBJ1-4	TGTGCCAGCACCGACGGGACAGGGGGCCGGGAAAAACTGTTTTTT	CASTDGTGGREKLFF
NA	TRBV3-1	NA	TRBJ2-1	TGTGCCAGCAGCGCCATCGGGAAAACGTCCTACAATGAGCAGTTCTTC	CASSAIGKTSYNEQFF
NA	TRBV27	NA	TRBJ1-2	TGTGCCAGCAGTTCCTCCGGACAGCGGGCCTATGGCTACACCTTC	CASSSSGQRAYGYTF
few	TRBV5-6	NA	TRBJ1-2	TGTGCCAGCAGCTTGGCCGTCAGCACCCCCACCGGCGGCTACACCTTC	CASSLAVSTPTGGYTF
NA	TRBV20-1	TRBD1	TRBJ1-2	TGCAGTGCTAGTACTACGGCAGGGGGCGTGAGAGGTTATGGCTACACCTTC	CSASTTAGGVRGYGYTF
once	TRBV5-1	TRBD2	TRBJ2-4	TGCGCCGGCAGCTTGACTACCCGGGAGCCTAGCGGGAGGAGGGATGAGCAGTACTTC	CAGSLTTREPSGRRDEQYF
NA	TRBV4-1	NA	TRBJ2-1	TGCACCAGCAGCCAAGTGGAGGGGCGGAATGAGCAGTTCTTC	CTSSQVEGRNEQFF
NA	TRBV7-2	NA	TRBJ2-1	TGTGCCAGCAGCTCCCGGGTGGGAGTAAATGAGCAGTTCTTC	CASSSRVGVNEQFF
few	TRBV12-3/TRBV12-4	NA	TRBJ2-3	TGTGCCAGCAGTCAACCAGCCACAGATACGCAGTATTTT	CASSQPATDTQYF
NA	TRBV5-1	TRBD2	TRBJ2-5	TGCGCCAGCAGCTTGGGGCCTAGCGGGATCCAAGAGACCCAGTACTTC	CASSLGPSGIQETQYF
NA	TRBV24-1	NA	TRBJ2-3	TGTGCCACCAGCGGCCACTTCGGGAGCACAGATACGCAGTATTTT	CATSGHFGSTDTQYF
NA	TRBV11-2	NA	TRBJ1-1	TGTGCCAGCACCCTCCACCGGGAAGCTTTCTTT	CASTLHREAFF
NA	TRBV4-1	NA	TRBJ2-3	TGCGCCAGCAGCCAAGAGAACCGGCCACGAGATACGCAGTATTTT	CASSQENRPRDTQYF
many	TRBV29-1	TRBD1	TRBJ2-7	TGCAGCGTTGTTTATTCGGGACAGGGGTCTCACGAGCAGTACTTC	CSVVYSGQGSHEQYF
NA	TRBV5-5	NA	TRBJ2-7	TGTGCCAGCAGCTTGGAGCCCGGCGGGTATTACGAGCAGTACTTC	CASSLEPGGYYEQYF
NA	TRBV27	TRBD2	TRBJ2-3	TGTGCCAGCACCACACTAGCGGGAGGGCCCACAGATACGCAGTATTTT	CASTTLAGGPTDTQYF
few	TRBV12-3/TRBV12-4	NA	TRBJ1-5	TGTGCCAGCAGTCAAAGGACAGCTTCCCGTGATCAGCCCCAGCATTTT	CASSQRTASRDQPQHF
NA	TRBV5-4	NA	TRBJ1-2	TGTGCCAGCGGGCATTCAGGGGAGGATGGCTACACCTTC	CASGHSGEDGYTF
NA	TRBV5-6	NA	TRBJ1-1	TGTGCCAGCGACATTTTAGAGGGCGGCACTGAAGCTTTCTTT	CASDILEGGTEAFF
many	TRBV20-1	TRBD2	TRBJ2-1	TGCAGTGCTAGAGATCAACTAGCGCAATATTACAATGAGCAGTTCTTC	CSARDQLAQYYNEQFF
NA	TRBV6-5	NA	TRBJ1-5	TGTGCCAGCAGGCCGACAGCGGTCTATAGCAATCGGCCCCAGCATTTT	CASRPTAVYSNRPQHF
NA	TRBV4-3	NA	TRBJ2-2	TGCGCCAGCAGCCAAGATTGGGGTAACGGGGAGCTGTTTTTT	CASSQDWGNGELFF
few	TRBV4-1	NA	TRBJ1-6	TGCGCCAGCAGCCAAGTGGGCAGGACACGGCATGGTTCACCCCCCCACTTT	CASSQVGRTRHGSPPHF
NA	TRBV6-5	NA	TRBJ2-7	TGTGCCAGCAGTTACTCAGGAGGGTCGGTGGCGGAGGCCTACGAGCAGTACTTC	CASSYSGGSVAEAYEQYF